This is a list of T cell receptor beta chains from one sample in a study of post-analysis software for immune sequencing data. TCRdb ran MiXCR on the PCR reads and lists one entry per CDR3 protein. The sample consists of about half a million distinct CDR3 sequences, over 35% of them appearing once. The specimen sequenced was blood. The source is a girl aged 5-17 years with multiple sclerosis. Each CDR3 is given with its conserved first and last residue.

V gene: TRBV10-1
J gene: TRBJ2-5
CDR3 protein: CASSVGRGTWPGEQYF

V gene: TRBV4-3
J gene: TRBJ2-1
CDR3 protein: CASSQEDRRDDNEQFF

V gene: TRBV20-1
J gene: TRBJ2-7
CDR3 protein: CSARAETGRAGEQYF

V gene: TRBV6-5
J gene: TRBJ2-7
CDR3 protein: CASSYSTGNFYEQYF

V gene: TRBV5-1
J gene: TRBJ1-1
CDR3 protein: CASSRAGDYTEAFF

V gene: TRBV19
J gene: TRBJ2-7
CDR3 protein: CASSRGLAGPYEQYF

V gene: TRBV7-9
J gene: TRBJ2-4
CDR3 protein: CAVGRDRGFEVAKNIQYF

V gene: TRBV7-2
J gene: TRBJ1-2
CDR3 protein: CASSLDLQGYTF

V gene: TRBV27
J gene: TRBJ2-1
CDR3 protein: CASSFGLAGDEQFF

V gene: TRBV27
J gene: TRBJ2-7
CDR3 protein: CASSFGPLYEQYF

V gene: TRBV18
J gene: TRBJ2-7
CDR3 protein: CASSPFPDWSDEQYF

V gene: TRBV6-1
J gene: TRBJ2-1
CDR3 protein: CASNRGLAGGRQFF

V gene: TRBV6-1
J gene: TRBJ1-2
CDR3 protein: CASIVGAAARANYGYTF

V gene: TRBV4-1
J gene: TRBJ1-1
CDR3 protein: CASSQGDRRLENTEAFF

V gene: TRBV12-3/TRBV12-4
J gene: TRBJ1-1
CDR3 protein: CASSFRTGKAFF

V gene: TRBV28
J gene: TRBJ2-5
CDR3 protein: CASSLSPGRQETQYF

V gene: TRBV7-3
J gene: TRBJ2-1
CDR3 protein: CASSAGTSGPERGYNEQFF

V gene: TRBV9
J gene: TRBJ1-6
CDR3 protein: CASSAAWDSDPLHF

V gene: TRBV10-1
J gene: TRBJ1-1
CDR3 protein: CASSAKDRTEAFF

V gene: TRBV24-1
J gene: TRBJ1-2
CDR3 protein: CATSDTRSNYGYTF

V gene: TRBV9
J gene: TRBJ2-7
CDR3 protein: CASSAPGTFYEQYF

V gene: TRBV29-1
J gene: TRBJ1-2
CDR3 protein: CSVDRTYGYTF

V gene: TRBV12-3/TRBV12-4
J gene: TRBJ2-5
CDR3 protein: CASSFPLRPSGPGETQYF

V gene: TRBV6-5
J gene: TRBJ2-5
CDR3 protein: CATTKWTRRQETQYF

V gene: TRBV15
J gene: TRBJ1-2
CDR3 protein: CATSRDLVTAYGYTF

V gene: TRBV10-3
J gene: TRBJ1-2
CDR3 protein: CASRQTGDYGYTF

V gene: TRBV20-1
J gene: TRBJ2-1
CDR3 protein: CTQPGLYNEQFF

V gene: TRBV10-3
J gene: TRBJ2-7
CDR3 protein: CAISEQGQHYEQYF

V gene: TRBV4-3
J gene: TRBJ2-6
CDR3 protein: CASSQEFTGANVLTF

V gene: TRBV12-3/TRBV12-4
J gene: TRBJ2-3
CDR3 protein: CASSYGDSTDTQYF

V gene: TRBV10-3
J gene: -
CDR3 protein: CAVSVMGDIQYF

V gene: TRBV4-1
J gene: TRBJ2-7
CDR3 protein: CASSQGPGTAWGSYEQYF

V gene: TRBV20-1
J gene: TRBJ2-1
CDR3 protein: CSARDTGTGAYNEQFF

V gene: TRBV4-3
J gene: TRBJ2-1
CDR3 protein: CASSGASGEIYNEQFF

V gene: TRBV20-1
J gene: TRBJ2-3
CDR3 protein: CSARDPGTGLAGVIGTDTQYF

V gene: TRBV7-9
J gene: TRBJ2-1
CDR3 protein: CASSLAQARKNEQFF

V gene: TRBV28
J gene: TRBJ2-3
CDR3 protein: CASSFAGGVSDTQYF

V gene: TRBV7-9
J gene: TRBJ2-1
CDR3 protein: CASSLVAGTSGAYNEQFF